This T cell receptor (beta chain) was captured by sequencing in a study of technical replicates of blood from a few donors. There are 15 residues in the CDR3. Germline V lookup: CDR1 MNHEY, CDR2 SVGAGI. Trimming cost V 2 bases and J 5 bases; bases outside gene matches: 4. Using immunoSEQ multiplex PCR, the repertoire was profiled, and TCRdb retains in-frame clones only, with some absent. The profile shows some 54,000 clones, 93% of them singletons. Sequencing used PBMCs. This receptor was taken from a human donor in good health. Some clones in this sample may be carry-over from other donors' samples. The chain employs TRBV6-5 and TRBJ1-2, with 11 nucleotides matching TRBD1. CDR3 residues: CASSYEGTGGYGYTF. The CDR3 region has the DNA TGTGCCAGCAGTTACGAAGGGACAGGGGGATATGGCTACACCTTC.